This T cell receptor (beta chain) came from a study of molecular identifiers for immune sequencing clone quantification. TCRdb independently ran MiXCR on the PCR reads; one entry per CDR3 protein. The sample contains some 580,000 distinct CDR3 sequences, about 25% of which appear only once. There are many counts of this clonotype. Isolation of naive CD8 T cells was achieved by sorting on a CD8+CD4-CCR7+CD45RA+ phenotype. The sample consisted of naive CD8+ T cells from blood, with Jurkat cell RNA spiked in. Subset denoted: FACS-sorted CD8+CD4-CCR7+CD45RA+ naive T cells. The receptor's source is a human donor in good health. Some libraries in this study had Jurkat cell RNA spiked in.

The CDR3 bases are TGTGCCAGCAGCGCCGGGACAGACAATCAGCCCCAGCATTTT. This codes for CASSAGTDNQPQHF. This chain joins TRBV5-6 and TRBJ1-5; 7 bases align to TRBD1. The J segment lost 3 bases and the V segment lost 4 bases, leaving 4 bases of the junction unmatched. Per germline, CDR1 SGHDT and CDR2 YYEEEE. The CDR3 totals 14 residues.